A selection of T cell receptor beta chains follows, all from one sample in a study of T cells after yellow fever vaccination. TCRdb itself ran the 5' RACE reads through MiXCR, one entry per CDR3 protein. The top ten clones hold approximately 19% of a sample with fewer than 350,000 distinct CDR3 sequences, about 9.5% of them seen once. Sequenced here: PBMCs, sampled on the day of the first yellow fever vaccination. Receptors originate from a man between 18 and 35 years old who received the YFV17D yellow fever vaccine. The CDR3 runs from the conserved cysteine through the conserved F or W. Fields, in order: V gene, CDR3 protein.

TRBV6-5,CASSFGTSQETQYF
TRBV27,CASSLSSAAWAQYF
TRBV7-9,CASSLQGAATGELFF
TRBV7-6,CASTYGQGGSPLHF
TRBV29-1,CSVEDLAGVMGYNEQFF
TRBV29-1,CSVVFYRVSEAFF
TRBV4-3,CASSPGQGDPMNTEAFF
TRBV4-1,CASSQAGTVIAKNIQYF
TRBV4-1,CASSLLAGAPTDTQYF
TRBV12-3/TRBV12-4,CASSRDSANQPQHF
TRBV19,CASSISRLRGHTGELFF
TRBV28,CASSGVTDTQYF
TRBV28,CASSLGTSGGAVETQYF
TRBV7-2,CASSSRFDGYTF
TRBV5-1,CASSLAEGPPATDTQYF
TRBV4-2,CASSQGVSGSHEAFF
TRBV20-1,CSALRSTTSITTSTDTQYF
TRBV5-1,CASSLGDRFYGYTF
TRBV15,CATSRGGGANVLTF
TRBV7-2,CASSSQPGYEQFF
TRBV19,CASSIRDSNNEKLFF
TRBV6-1,CASEGAGVTGNTIYF
TRBV5-1,CASSFYSGPQETQYF
TRBV20-1,CSARNGGGDTQYF
TRBV6-5,CASSYSSGVRGGTDTQYF
TRBV7-9,CASSSSGRSGNTIYF
TRBV4-1,CASSQIQGQETQYF
TRBV2,CASSEDPGWSDYTGELFF
TRBV7-3,CASSEGRGEKLFF
TRBV19,CASGLASGNEQFF
TRBV21-1,CASSRKRPGPKISPLHF
TRBV29-1,CSAEAEDRGSYEQYF
TRBV19,CASTSLSGTDTQYF
TRBV29-1,CSVVLGTMNTEAFF
TRBV6-4,CASSDSRGGTDTQYF
TRBV7-6,CASSSTVPPYWAFF
TRBV7-9,CASSDWTFGELFF
TRBV7-2,CASSYEGGGNYEQYF
TRBV5-1,CASSLYGDNQPQHF
TRBV13,CASSLLYTGELFF
TRBV20-1,CSASSPGAYGYTF
TRBV19,CASSIAGGGGQPQHF
TRBV5-1,CASSFTGTTQETQYF
TRBV30,CAWSVPHARSGANVLTF
TRBV7-3,CASSLISRGGGEQFF
TRBV7-2,CASSLGGRWPLHF
TRBV12-3/TRBV12-4,CASSLALGGTDTQYF
TRBV20-1,CSARPQGLTYEQYF
TRBV20-1,CSARTGLSQPQHF
TRBV2,CASSITTGTDTQYF
TRBV29-1,CSVVEGSNYGYTF
TRBV30,CAWTDTGELFF
TRBV12-5,CASGLVLLAGGGTDTQYF
TRBV5-6,CASSNSGGNIQYF
TRBV4-3,CASSPWTVNSPLHF
TRBV3-1,CASSRTLPTSYEQYF
TRBV7-2,CASSSGHTGIQYF
TRBV9,CASSVLGARGETQYF
TRBV7-2,CASRPPAGGKDTQYF
TRBV6-5,CASSPAVNKAYNEQFF